This T cell receptor (beta chain) is from a study of technical replicates of blood from four donors. This clone came up once. Profiled with immunoSEQ multiplex PCR; TCRdb holds only in-frame clones, not every one. This sample carries about 81,000 clones, nearly 97% of them seen once, and the ten largest clones take roughly 0.36%. The ends were cut back, 11 bases at V and 0 bases at J, with 13 bases in the middle. Germline V lookup: CDR1 SEHNR, CDR2 FQNEAQ (reference sequence). CDR3 length: 13 residues. Sequenced input: T cells isolated from PBMCs. The TCR comes from a human donor in good health. This sequence joins TRBV7-9 and TRBJ1-1; D not resolved. This CDR3 reads CASKAGLNTEAFF. In nucleotides, the CDR3 is TGTGCCTCCAAGGCAGGATTGAACACTGAAGCTTTCTTT.